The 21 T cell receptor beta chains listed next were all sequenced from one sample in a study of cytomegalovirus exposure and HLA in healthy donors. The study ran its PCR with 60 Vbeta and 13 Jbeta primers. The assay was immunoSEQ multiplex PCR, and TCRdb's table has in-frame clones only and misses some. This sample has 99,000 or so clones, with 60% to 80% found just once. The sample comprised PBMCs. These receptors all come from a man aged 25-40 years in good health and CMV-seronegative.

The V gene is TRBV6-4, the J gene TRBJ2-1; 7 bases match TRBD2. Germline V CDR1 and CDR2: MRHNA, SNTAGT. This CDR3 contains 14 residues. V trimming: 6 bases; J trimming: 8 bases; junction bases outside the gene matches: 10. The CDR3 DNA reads TGTGCCAGCAGCACCCGAGGGAGGGCCCATGAGCAGTTCTTC. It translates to CASSTRGRAHEQFF.

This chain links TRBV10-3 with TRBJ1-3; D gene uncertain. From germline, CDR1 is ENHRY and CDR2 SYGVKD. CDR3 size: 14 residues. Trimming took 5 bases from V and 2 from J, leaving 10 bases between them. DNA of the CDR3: TGTGCCATCAGTCGGGAGAAGGCTGGAAACACCATATATTTT. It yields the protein CAISREKAGNTIYF.

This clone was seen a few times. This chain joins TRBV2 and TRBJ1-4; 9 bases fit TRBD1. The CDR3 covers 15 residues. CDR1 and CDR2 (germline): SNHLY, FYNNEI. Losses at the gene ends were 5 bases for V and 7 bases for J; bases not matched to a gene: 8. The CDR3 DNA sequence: TGTGCCAGCAGTAACACAGGGGGCGCGAGTGAAAAACTGTTTTTT. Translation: CASSNTGGASEKLFF.

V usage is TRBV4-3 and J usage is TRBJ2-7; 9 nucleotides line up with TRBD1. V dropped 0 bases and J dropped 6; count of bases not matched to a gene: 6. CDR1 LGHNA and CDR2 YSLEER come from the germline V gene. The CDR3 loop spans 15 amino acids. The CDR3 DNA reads TGCGCCAGCAGCCAAGAAGGGACAGGGCGGACCGAGCAGTACTTC. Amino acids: CASSQEGTGRTEQYF.

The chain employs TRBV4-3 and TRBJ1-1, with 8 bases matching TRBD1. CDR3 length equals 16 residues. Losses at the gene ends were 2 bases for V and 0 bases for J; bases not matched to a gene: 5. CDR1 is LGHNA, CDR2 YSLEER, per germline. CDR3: CASSQRAGGMNTEAFF. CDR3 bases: TGCGCCAGCAGCCAACGGGCAGGGGGCATGAACACTGAAGCTTTCTTT.

The CDR3: CASSLGASGSFTDTQYF. In DNA, the CDR3 is TGTGCCAGCAGCTTAGGGGCTAGCGGGAGTTTCACAGATACGCAGTATTTT. The rearrangement uses TRBV7-2 and TRBJ2-3; 10 bases fit TRBD2. Germline V gene sequence: CDR1 SGHTA, CDR2 FQGNSA. The V and J ends lost 1 base and 2 bases, in that order; junction bases with no gene match: 6. The CDR3 sequence is 17 residues long.

CDR3 protein: CASSLGTGYYGYTF. CDR3 nucleotide sequence: TGTGCCAGCAGCCTTGGGACAGGGTACTATGGCTACACCTTC. V usage is TRBV14 and J usage is TRBJ1-2; 9 nucleotides line up with TRBD1. The junction had 3 bases not matched to a gene; V was cut back by 4 bases and J by 3 bases. This CDR3 spans 14 amino acids. In germline, CDR1 is SGHDN, CDR2 FVKESK.

The CDR3 DNA reads TGTGCCAGCAGTAGGGGGTTGGAGACTGAAGCTTTCTTT. Its protein is CASSRGLETEAFF. J is TRBJ1-1 and V is TRBV13; weak D call: TRBD1 (6 bases). Trimming took 6 bases from V and 5 from J, leaving 13 bases between them. In germline, CDR1 is PRHDT, CDR2 FYEKMQ (reference sequence). The CDR3 totals 13 residues.

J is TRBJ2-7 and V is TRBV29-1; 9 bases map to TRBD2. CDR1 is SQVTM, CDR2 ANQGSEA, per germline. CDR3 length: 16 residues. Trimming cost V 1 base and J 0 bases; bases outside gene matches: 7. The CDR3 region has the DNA TGCAGCGTTGAAGTAGGTCTAGCGGGATACTCCTACGAGCAGTACTTC. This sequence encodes CSVEVGLAGYSYEQYF.

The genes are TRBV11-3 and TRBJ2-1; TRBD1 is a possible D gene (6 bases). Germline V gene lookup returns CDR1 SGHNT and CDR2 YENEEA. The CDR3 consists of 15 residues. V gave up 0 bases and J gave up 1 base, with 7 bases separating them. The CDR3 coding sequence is TGTGCCAGCAGCTTAGATGGGACATCCTACAATGAGCAGTTCTTC. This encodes CASSLDGTSYNEQFF.

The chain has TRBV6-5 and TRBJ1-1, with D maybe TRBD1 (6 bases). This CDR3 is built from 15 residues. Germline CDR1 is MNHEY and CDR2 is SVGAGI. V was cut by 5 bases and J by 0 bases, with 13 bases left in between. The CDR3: CASSRTANMNTEAFF. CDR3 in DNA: TGTGCCAGCAGTCGGACAGCCAACATGAACACTGAAGCTTTCTTT.

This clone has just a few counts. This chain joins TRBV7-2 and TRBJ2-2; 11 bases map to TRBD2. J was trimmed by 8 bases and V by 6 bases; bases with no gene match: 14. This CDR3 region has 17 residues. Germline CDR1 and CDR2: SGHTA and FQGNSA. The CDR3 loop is CASSRRGLAAQGGELFF. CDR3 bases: TGTGCCAGCAGTCGTCGGGGACTAGCGGCCCAGGGAGGGGAGCTGTTTTTT.

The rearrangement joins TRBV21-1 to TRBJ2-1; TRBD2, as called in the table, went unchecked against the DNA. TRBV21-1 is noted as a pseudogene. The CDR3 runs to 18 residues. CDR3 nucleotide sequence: TGTGCCAGCAGCACTAGGAGGACTAGCGGGAGGGCCTTGAATGAGCAGTTCTTC. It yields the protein CASSTRRTSGRALNEQFF.

CDR3 protein: CASSRDLGQGNQPQHF. The CDR3 DNA reads as TGCGCCAGCAGCCGAGATTTGGGACAGGGCAATCAGCCCCAGCATTTT. This rearrangement joins TRBV4-1 to TRBJ1-5; 8 bases agree with TRBD1. The CDR3 totals 16 residues. Germline CDR1 reads MGHRA; CDR2 reads YSYEKL. J lost 2 bases, V lost 4 bases, and 7 bases had no gene match.

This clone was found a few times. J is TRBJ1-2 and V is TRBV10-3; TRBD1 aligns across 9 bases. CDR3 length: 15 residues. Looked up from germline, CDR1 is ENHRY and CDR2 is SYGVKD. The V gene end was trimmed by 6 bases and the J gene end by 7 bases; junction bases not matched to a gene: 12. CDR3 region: CAIRPGQGKTFGYTF. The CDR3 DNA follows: TGTGCCATCAGACCGGGACAGGGTAAAACTTTTGGCTACACCTTC.

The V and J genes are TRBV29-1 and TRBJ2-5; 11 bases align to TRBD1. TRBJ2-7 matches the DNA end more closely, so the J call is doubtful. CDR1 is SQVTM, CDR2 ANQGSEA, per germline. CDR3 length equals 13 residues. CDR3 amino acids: CSVPGQGVFEQYF. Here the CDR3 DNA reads TGCAGCGTGCCGGGACAGGGGGTCTTCGAGCAGTACTTC.

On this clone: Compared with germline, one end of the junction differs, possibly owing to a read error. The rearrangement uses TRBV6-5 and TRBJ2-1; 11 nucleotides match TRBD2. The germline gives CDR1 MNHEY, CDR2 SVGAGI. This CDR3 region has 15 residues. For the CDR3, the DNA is TGTACCAGCAGCCTTAGCGGGAGGGCCATGGATGAGCAGTTCTTC. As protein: CTSSLSGRAMDEQFF.

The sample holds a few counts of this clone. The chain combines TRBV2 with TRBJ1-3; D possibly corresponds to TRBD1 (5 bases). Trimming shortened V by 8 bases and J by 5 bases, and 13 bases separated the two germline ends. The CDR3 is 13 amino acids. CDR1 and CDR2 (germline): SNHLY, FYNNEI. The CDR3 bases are TGTGCCAGCGGGTTATCAGGGAGAAACACCATATATTTT. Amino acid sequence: CASGLSGRNTIYF. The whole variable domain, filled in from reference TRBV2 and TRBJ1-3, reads EPEVTQTPSHQVTQMGQEVILRCVPISNHLYFYWYRQILGQKVEFLVSFYNNEISEKSEIFDDQFSVERPDGSNFTLKIRSTKLEDSAMYFCASGLSGRNTIYFGEGSWLTVV.

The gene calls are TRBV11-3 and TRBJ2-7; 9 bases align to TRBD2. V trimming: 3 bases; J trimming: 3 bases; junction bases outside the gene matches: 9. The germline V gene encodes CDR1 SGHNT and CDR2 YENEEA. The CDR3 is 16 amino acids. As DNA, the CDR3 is TGTGCCAGCAGCTTGGACCAACTAGCGGGCCTCTACGAGCAGTACTTC. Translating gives CASSLDQLAGLYEQYF. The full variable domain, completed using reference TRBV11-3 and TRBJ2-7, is EAGVVQSPRYKIIEKKQPVAFWCNPISGHNTLYWYLQNLGQGPELLIRYENEEAVDDSQLPKDRFSAERLKGVDSTLKIQPAELGDSAVYLCASSLDQLAGLYEQYFGPGTRLTVT.

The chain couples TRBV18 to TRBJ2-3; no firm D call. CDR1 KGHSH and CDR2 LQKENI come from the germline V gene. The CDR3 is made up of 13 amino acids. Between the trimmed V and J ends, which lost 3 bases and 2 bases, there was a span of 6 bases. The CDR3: CASSPLATDTQYF. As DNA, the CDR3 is TGTGCCAGCTCACCCCTGGCCACAGATACGCAGTATTTT. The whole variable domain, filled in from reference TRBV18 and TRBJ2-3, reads NAGVMQNPRHLVRRRGQEARLRCSPMKGHSHVYWYRQLPEEGLKFMVYLQKENIIDESGMPKERFSAEFPKEGPSILRIQQVVRGDSAAYFCASSPLATDTQYFGPGTRLTVL.

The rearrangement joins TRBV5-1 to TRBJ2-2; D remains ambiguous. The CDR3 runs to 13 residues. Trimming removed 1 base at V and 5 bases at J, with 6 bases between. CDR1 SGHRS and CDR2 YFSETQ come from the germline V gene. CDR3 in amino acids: CASSLIATGELFF. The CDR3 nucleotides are TGCGCCAGCAGCTTGATAGCAACCGGGGAGCTGTTTTTT. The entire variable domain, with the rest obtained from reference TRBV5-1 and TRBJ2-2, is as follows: KAGVTQTPRYLIKTRGQQVTLSCSPISGHRSVSWYQQTPGQGLQFLFEYFSETQRNKGNFPGRFSGRQFSNSRSEMNVSTLELGDSALYLCASSLIATGELFFGEGSRLTVL.